This record concerns one TCR beta chain sequence. Its antigen is currently unknown. Primers included in the PCR were 60 Vbeta and 13 Jbeta primers. TCRdb keeps only in-frame clones here, not all; method: immunoSEQ multiplex PCR. The data contain approximately 110,000 clones, 65% to 80% of them seen just once; the ten biggest clones take up about 5.3%. V was clipped by 6 bases and J by 3 bases; unmatched bases: 8. The CDR3 runs to 15 residues. CDR1 and CDR2 (germline): SGHDN, FVKESK. This entry is derived from a study of cytomegalovirus exposure and HLA in healthy donors. Notes on the study in general: When a later analysis was performed, an Asian-associated ancestry cluster reportedly had fewer N-insertions than the approximately 690-donor mean. Available immune exposure information was restricted to CMV serostatus only.

This sequence joins TRBV14 and TRBJ2-7, with 10 bases identical to TRBD2. The sequencing sample was made of PBMCs. The sequence was collected from a male donor in good health and CMV-seronegative. The CDR3 region is CASSLGAGGNYEQYF. As DNA, the CDR3 is TGTGCCAGCAGTCTCGGAGCGGGAGGGAACTACGAGCAGTACTTC.